The clone carrying this T cell receptor (beta chain) came up many times. Its antigen is undetermined. The source of the sample is a study of T-cell memory formation after mild COVID-19. Study-level results: The second-wave clones peaking on day 37 were not confirmed as SARS-CoV-2-specific.

J was trimmed by 10 bases and V by 0 bases; bases with no gene match: 9. CDR1 is SGHTA and CDR2 is FQGNSA in the germline V gene. The CDR3 totals 15 residues. Via MiXCR, TCRdb re-called the 5' RACE reads, giving one row per CDR3 protein. In the table there are fewer than 400,000 distinct CDR3 sequences, around a sixth of which are singletons. The chain uses TRBV7-2 and TRBJ2-3, with 8 positions matching TRBD2. Sequencing was performed on PBMCs or a T cell subset sorted from them (not recorded which). This clonotype was sampled from a man between 18 and 35 years old who had mild COVID-19 (a few samples of this study predate the infection). Cell type and time point are not known. This chain's CDR3 is CASSLAPGGGTAQYF. The CDR3 DNA follows: TGTGCCAGCAGCTTAGCCCCCGGGGGGGGGACGGCGCAGTATTTT.